This T cell receptor beta chain was observed in a study of blood T cell repertoires in COVID-19 (dated by TCRdb to 2019 to 2021). In terms of the full investigation: Samples from collaborators originated in the United States, Italy and Spain and spanned both the acute and convalescent phases of COVID-19. Sample metadata almost always included a de-identified subject ID, COVID-19 status, age in years and sex. Where HLA class I and class II types were available, the types were taken from metadata supplied by the sample provider, not from assay-based typing. The material from the prospective study consisted of cDNA or gDNA derived from T cells, B-cell-depleted T cells, or PBMCs. The repertoires were released in a freely available public database meant as a resource for research on the immune response to SARS-CoV-2. Subjects who had been exposed to COVID-19, were actively infected with it, or had recovered from it provided the deeply sampled blood TCRbeta repertoires that made up the dataset. Samples came from the ongoing ImmuneRACE study (first 160 participants) plus 1,254 subjects from 6 global collaborators.

One collaborating source in Seattle enrolled patients during active infection and followed them longitudinally through the course of disease. Whole blood was collected in K2EDTA tubes by collaborating institutions according to the institutions' own protocols. For TCRbeta analysis, collaborator samples were shipped as frozen whole blood, as isolated PBMCs, or as DNA extracted from either sample type. TCRbeta CDR3 regions were amplified from genomic DNA by means of the immunoSEQ Assay, a bias-controlled multiplex PCR. As for the original processing: Within the assay, amplification of reference gene primers was used to estimate how many nucleated cells each sample contained. To quantify the absolute abundance of each unique TCRbeta CDR3 rearrangement, sequence reads were collapsed and filtered. For each sample, productive Simpson clonality was calculated as the square root of Simpson's diversity index over productive rearrangements. The clones in this table, taken by TCRdb from immuneACCESS, are in-frame only. Not every clone is retained; where verified, under half of the shortfall comes from an unresolved V gene, and the cause of the rest is unknown. The V and J calls and the clone size are those of that table, but D and trimming were determined from the DNA. Recorded for this sample are about 200,000 clones; roughly 86% of them occurred a single time. The top ten clonotypes cover 10% to 13% of the sample.

Including the terminal cysteine and phenylalanine, the CDR3 comprises 16 residues. The kept DNA is CDR3 alone, 48 bases in frame from the first base. V loses 5 bases, J loses 4 bases, and the germline ends lie 18 bases apart. Based on the germline V gene, the CDR1 and CDR2 sequences are SGHNT and YENEEA. On this clone itself: Its antigen is still unknown. Per-base qualities were not stored, and no clone one base away is much larger.

Broad study findings and their caveats: How much clinical and demographic metadata was included differed by source and by participant, and the metadata was provided uncurated.

Recombination joined TRBV11-3 with TRBJ1-3, with the D gene not confidently named. The TCR comes from a woman in her fifties or sixties with COVID-19, enrolled during active disease. Sequencing was performed on peripheral blood. The sequence in DNA is TGTGCCAGCAGCCCCACCCGCTCTCCGGGAGGAAACACCATATATTTT. Its product reads: CASSPTRSPGGNTIYF.